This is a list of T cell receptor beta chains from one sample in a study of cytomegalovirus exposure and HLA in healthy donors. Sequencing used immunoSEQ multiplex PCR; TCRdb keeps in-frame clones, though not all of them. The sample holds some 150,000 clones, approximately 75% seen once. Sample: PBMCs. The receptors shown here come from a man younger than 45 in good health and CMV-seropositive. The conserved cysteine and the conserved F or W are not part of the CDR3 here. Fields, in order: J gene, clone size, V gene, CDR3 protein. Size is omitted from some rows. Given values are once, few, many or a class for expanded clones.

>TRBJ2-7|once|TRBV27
ASSLSGGTYEQY
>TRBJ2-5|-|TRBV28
ASSLVSETQY
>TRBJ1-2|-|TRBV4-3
ASSHNRDLNYGYT
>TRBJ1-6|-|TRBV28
ASSSGQGRHSPLH
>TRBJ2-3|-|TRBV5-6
ASSLVPPRSRTDTQY
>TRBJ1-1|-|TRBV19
ASSVWGGLNTEAF
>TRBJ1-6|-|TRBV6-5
ASKPSGSRSPLH
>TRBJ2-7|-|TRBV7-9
ASSKGQIYEQY
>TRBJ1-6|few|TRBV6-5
AAGGVRPYSPLH
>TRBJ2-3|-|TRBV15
ATNDRSDTQY
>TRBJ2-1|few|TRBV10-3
AIGQGSSYNEQF
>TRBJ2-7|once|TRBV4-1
ASSHPGGGGSYEQY
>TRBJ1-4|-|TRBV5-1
ASSSTGYWNEKLF
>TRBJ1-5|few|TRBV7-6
ARGDRLKNQPQH
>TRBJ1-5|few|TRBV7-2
ASSLGLRQPQH
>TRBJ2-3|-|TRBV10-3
AIRTGASTDTQY
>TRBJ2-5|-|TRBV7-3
ASSLTTGGYGETQY
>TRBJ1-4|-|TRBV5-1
ASSSYRDTSNEKLF
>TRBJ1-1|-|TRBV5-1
ASSLDRENTEAF
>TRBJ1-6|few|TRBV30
AWSVRDRVGSPLH
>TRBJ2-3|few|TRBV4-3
ASSQDSSGGAVADTQY
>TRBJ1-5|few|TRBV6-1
ASSDQGAGQPQH
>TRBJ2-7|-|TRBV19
ASSPTTGTDLYEQY
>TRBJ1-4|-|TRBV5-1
ASRESNEKLF
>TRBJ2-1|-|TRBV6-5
ATKMTGGPFDEQF
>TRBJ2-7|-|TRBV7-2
ASSFAAGGYEQY
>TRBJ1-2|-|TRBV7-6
ASSSAGTGGNGYT
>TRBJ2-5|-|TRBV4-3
ASSQEGGGAETQY
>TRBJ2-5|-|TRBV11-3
ASSLQGETQY
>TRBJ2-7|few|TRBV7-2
ASSLSTGASYEQY
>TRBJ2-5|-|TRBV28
ASSPPGQGGWETQY
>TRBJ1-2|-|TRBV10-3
AISESNVRGGYT
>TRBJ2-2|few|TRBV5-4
ATRRTNTGELF
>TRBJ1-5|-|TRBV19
ASSLTGVQPQH
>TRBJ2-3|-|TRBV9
ASSVVGGEADTQY
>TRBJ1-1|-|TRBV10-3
AIRQGSETEAF
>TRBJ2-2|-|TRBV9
ASSVEGDTGELF
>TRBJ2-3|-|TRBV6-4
ASSDVQGGDTQY
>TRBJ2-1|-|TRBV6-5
ASSYGSSYNEQF
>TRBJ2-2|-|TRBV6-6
ASSYPGGAGTGELF
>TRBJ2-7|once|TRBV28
ASSLGNSYEQY
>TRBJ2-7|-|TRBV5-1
ASSFRDRSYEQY
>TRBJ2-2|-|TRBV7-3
ASSQSGTGNAGELF
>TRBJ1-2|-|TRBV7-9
ASMPGHSYGYT